This TCR beta chain was profiled in a study of blood T cell repertoires in COVID-19. On the study more broadly: PBMCs, B-cell-depleted T cells, or T cells were the source of the cDNA or gDNA that made up the material.

Per the original data handling: Counts of nucleated cells, estimated from reference gene primer amplification, were obtained. Data came from immunoSEQ multiplex PCR; TCRdb stores just in-frame clones and leaves some out. V, J and clone size reflect that table, while D and trimming were determined from the DNA. The data contain approximately 65,000 clones, about nine tenths of them singletons. This clone has only one observation. The source of this sequence is a woman under 30 with acute or convalescent COVID-19. Sequencing was performed on peripheral blood.

The CDR3 spells CASSLGPTRTYEQYF. As DNA, the CDR3 is TGTGCCAGCAGCTTGGGACCGACTAGAACCTACGAGCAGTACTTC. V gene TRBV5-5 combines with J gene TRBJ2-7, with D perhaps TRBD2 (6 bases). The CDR3 length is 15 residues. Trimming took 0 bases from V and 2 from J, leaving 12 bases between them. Germline assignment: CDR1 SGHKS and CDR2 YYEKEE (reference sequence).